The entry below describes one T cell receptor (beta chain). The target antigen is unknown. Trimming removed 3 bases from V and 0 bases from J, with 9 bases in between. Per the germline V gene, CDR1 is LNHDA and CDR2 is SQIVND (reference sequence). The CDR3 is 16 amino acids. The sample comes from a study of a mutant IDH1 vaccine in newly diagnosed glioma. Study-wide context: The treated population exhibited a male proportion of about 62%, a female proportion of 37.5%, and a mean age of around 40 years. The V12 visit happened in week 35, and the V13 visit happened in week 47.

Profiled with immunoSEQ multiplex PCR; TCRdb holds only in-frame clones, not every one. This sample has around 30,000 clones, with around 87% found just once. Regarding the study as a whole: Evidence of vaccine-induced immune responses was documented in about 93% of patients.

Time point defined: week 47, end of study. Every vaccination contained 300 ug of the mutant IDH1 20-mer peptide and was paired with topical imiquimod. Patients had eight vaccinations, in weeks 1, 3, 5, 7, 11, 15, 19 and 23. Sample: PBMCs, taken from a glioma patient whose treatment included an IDH1 peptide vaccine. This clonotype was obtained from a woman aged 25 to 39 with glioma. The rearrangement links TRBV19 to TRBJ1-6, with D tentatively TRBD1 (6 bases). CDR3 amino acids: CASSMGGRSYNSPLHF. CDR3 coding DNA: TGTGCCAGTAGTATGGGGGGCCGCTCCTATAATTCACCCCTCCACTTT.